This T cell receptor (beta chain) was observed in a study of lung T cells in sarcoidosis with Löfgren's syndrome. Study observations and caveats: Multiple Löfgren's syndrome patients reportedly shared TRAV12-1 and TRBV2 CDR3 motifs, suggesting public CD4+ TCRs.

Trimming removed 5 bases from V and 0 bases from J; junction bases left unmatched: 3. CDR3 length: 14 amino acids. The germline gives CDR1 MNHNS, CDR2 SASEGT. Judged by abundance, this clonotype is medium-sized. Its antigen is still unknown. Via MiXCR, TCRdb re-called the reads, giving one row per CDR3 protein. The data show over 2,500 distinct CDR3 sequences, 27% seen once. This TCR came from a human donor with sarcoidosis (Löfgren's syndrome or another form), or a control subject (not recorded which). Sequenced material: CD4+ T cells from bronchoalveolar lavage. This chain links TRBV6-1 with TRBJ2-7, with 8 bases matching TRBD1. Here the CDR3 reads CASSRQGSSYEQYF. CDR3 bases: TGTGCCAGCAGTCGACAGGGGAGCTCCTACGAGCAGTACTTC.